The entry below gives a single T cell receptor (beta chain) sequence along with its context. The source of the sample is a study of blood T cell repertoires in COVID-19. Sequencing was performed with immunoSEQ multiplex PCR; in TCRdb, only in-frame clones are kept and a portion is missing. The sample gives 150,000 to 200,000 clones, 70% to 90% of which show up once; around 7% is in the top ten. Germline V gives CDR1 SGHTA, CDR2 FQGTGA. Deletions cut 5 bases from V and 5 bases from J, with 18 bases between. This CDR3 comprises 15 residues. The sequenced sample consisted of PBMCs or T cells enriched from blood (not recorded which). The receptor was isolated from a woman between 45 and 65 years old who had recovered from COVID-19. This rearrangement joins TRBV7-3 to TRBJ2-5; D is perhaps TRBD2 (6 bases). CDR3 bases: TGTGCCAGCAGCCTAAGAAACGGGGGAGGTGAGACCCAGTACTTC. Encoded protein: CASSLRNGGGETQYF.